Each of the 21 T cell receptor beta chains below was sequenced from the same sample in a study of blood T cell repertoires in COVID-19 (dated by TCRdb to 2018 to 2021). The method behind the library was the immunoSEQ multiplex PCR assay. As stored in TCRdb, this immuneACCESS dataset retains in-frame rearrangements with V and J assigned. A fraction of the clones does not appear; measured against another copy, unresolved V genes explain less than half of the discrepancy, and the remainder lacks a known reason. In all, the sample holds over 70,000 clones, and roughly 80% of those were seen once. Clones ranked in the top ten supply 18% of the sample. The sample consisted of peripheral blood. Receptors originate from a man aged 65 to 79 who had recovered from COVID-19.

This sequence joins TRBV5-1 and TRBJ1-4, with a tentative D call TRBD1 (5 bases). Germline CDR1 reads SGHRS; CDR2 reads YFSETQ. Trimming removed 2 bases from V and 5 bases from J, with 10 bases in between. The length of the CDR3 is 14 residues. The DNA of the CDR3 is TGCGCCAGCAGCTTCGAGACAGAAAATGAAAAACTGTTTTTT. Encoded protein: CASSFETENEKLFF.

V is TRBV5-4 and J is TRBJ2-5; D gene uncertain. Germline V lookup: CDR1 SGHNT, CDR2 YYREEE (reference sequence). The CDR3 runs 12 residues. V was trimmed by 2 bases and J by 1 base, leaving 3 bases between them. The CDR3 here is CASSLLQETQYF. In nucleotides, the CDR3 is TGTGCCAGCAGCTTACTCCAAGAGACCCAGTACTTC.

CDR3 region: CSVDSSGGETQYF. CDR3 in DNA: TGCAGCGTTGATTCTAGCGGGGGGGAGACCCAGTACTTC. The chain couples TRBV29-1 to TRBJ2-5; TRBD2 agrees at 11 bases. From germline, CDR1 is SQVTM and CDR2 ANQGSEA. Losses at the gene ends were 3 bases for V and 5 bases for J; bases not matched to a gene: 2. This CDR3 has 13 amino acids.

CDR3 amino acids: CAWTGTGRSPLHF. In nucleotides, the CDR3 is TGTGCCTGGACCGGGACAGGGAGATCACCCCTCCACTTT. This rearrangement joins TRBV30 to TRBJ1-6; 9 bases are shared with TRBD1. Germline values: CDR1 GTSNPN, CDR2 SVGIG (reference sequence). The CDR3 consists of 13 residues. The ends lost 4 bases at V and 10 bases at J; junction bases unmatched: 5.

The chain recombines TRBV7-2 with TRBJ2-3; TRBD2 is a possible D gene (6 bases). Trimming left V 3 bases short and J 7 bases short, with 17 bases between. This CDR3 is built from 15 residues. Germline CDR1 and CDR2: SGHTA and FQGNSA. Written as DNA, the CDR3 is TGTGCCAGCAGCTTGTCCTTTGGCGGGGCAAATACGCAGTATTTT. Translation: CASSLSFGGANTQYF.

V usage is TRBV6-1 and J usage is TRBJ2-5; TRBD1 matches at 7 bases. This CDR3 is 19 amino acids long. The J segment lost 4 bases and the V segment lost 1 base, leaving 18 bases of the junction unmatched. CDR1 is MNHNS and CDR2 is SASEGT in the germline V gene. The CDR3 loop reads CASSEVLVPRQGGRETQYF. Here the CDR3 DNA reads TGTGCCAGCAGTGAAGTATTGGTCCCCCGACAGGGCGGTCGAGAGACCCAGTACTTC.

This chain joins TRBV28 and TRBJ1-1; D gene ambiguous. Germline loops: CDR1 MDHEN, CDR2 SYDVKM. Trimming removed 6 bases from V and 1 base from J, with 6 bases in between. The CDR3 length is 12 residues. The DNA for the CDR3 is TGTGCCAGCAGGGCCCCGAACACTGAAGCTTTCTTT. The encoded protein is CASRAPNTEAFF.

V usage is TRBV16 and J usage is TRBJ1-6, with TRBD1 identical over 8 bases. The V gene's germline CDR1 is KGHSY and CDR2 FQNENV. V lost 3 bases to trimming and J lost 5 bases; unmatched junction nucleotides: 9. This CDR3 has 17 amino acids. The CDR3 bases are TGTGCCAGCAGCCACACATCGGACAGGGTTGATAATTCACCCCTCCACTTT. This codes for CASSHTSDRVDNSPLHF. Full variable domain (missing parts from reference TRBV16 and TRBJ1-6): GEEVAQTPKHLVRGEGQKAKLYCAPIKGHSYVFWYQQVLKNEFKFLISFQNENVFDETGMPKERFSAKCLPNSPCSLEIQATKLEDSAVYFCASSHTSDRVDNSPLHFGNGTRLTVT.

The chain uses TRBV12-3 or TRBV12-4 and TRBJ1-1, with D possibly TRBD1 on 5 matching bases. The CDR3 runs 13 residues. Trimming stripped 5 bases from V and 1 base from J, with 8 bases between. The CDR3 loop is CASSTGQNTEAFF. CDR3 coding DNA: TGTGCCAGCAGTACAGGACAGAACACTGAAGCTTTCTTT.

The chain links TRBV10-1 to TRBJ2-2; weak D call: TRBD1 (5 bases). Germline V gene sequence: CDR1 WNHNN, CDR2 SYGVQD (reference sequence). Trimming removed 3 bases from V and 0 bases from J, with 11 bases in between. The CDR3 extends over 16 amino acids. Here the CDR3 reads CASSDSTVANTGELFF. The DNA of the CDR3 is TGCGCCAGCAGTGATTCGACAGTCGCGAACACCGGGGAGCTGTTTTTT.

CDR3 residues: CASSQQGADEQYF. The CDR3 DNA follows: TGTGCCAGTAGTCAACAGGGGGCGGATGAGCAGTACTTC. The J gene is TRBJ2-7, the V gene TRBV19; TRBD1 aligns across 9 bases. Germline values: CDR1 LNHDA, CDR2 SQIVND (reference sequence). The CDR3 is made up of 13 amino acids. J lost 7 bases, V lost 5 bases, and 6 bases had no gene match.

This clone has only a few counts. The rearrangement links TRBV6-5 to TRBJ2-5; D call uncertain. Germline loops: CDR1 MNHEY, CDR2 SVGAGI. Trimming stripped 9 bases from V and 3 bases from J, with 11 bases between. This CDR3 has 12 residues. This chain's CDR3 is CASSQIKETQYF. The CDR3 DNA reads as TGTGCCAGTTCACAGATTAAAGAGACCCAGTACTTC.

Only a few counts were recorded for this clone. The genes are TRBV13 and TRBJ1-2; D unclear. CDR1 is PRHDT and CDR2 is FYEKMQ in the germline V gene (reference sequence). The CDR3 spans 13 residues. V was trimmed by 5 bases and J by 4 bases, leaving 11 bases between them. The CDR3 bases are TGTGCCAGCAGCATCACAGTTGGCTATGGCTACACCTTC. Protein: CASSITVGYGYTF.

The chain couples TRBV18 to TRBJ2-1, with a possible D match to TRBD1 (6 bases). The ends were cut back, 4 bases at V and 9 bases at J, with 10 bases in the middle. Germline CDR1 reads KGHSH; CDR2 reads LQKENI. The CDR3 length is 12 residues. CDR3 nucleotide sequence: TGTGCCAGCTCACAGCAGGGGCCTGAGCAGTTCTTC. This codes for CASSQQGPEQFF.

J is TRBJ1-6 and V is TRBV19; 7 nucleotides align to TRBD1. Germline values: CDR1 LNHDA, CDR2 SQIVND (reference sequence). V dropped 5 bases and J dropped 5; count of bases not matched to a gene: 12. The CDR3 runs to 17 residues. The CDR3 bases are TGTGCCAGTAGTCCCCGAGGGGACAGTACCAATAATTCACCCCTCCACTTT. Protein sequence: CASSPRGDSTNNSPLHF.

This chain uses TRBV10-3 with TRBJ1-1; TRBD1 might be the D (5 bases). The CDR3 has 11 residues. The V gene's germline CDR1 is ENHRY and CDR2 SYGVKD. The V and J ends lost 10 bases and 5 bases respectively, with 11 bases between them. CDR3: CATRQRTEAFF. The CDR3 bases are TGTGCCACGAGACAGAGAACTGAAGCTTTCTTT.

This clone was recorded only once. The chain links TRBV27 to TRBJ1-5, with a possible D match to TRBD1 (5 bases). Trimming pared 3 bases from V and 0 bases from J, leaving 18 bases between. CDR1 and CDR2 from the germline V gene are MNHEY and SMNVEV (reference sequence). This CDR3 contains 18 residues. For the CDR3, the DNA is TGTGCCAGCAGTTTTACGACGGTAGGACATTATAGCAATCAGCCCCAGCATTTT. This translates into CASSFTTVGHYSNQPQHF.

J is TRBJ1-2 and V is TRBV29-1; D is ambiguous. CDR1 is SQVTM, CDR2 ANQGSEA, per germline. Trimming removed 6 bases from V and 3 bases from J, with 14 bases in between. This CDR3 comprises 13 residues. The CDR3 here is CSVPTLGDYGYTF. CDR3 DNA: TGCAGCGTCCCCACCCTGGGAGACTATGGCTACACCTTC.

The chain's CDR3 is CASSKTGVPYEQYF. CDR3 DNA: TGTGCCAGCAGCAAAACAGGGGTCCCCTACGAGCAGTACTTC. The rearrangement links TRBV6-2 or TRBV6-3 to TRBJ2-7; 7 bases fit TRBD1. CDR3 length: 14 residues. Trimming at V came to 6 bases and at J to 2 bases, leaving 7 bases not matched to a gene. The germline V gene has CDR1 MNHEY and CDR2 SVGEGT.

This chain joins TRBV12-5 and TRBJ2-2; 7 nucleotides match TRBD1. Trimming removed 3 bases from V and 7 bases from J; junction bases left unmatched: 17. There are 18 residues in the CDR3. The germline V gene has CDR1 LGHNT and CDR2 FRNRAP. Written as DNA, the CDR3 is TGTGCTAGTGGTTTTACAAATGACAGGGTAGTACGAGACGGGGAGCTGTTTTTT. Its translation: CASGFTNDRVVRDGELFF.

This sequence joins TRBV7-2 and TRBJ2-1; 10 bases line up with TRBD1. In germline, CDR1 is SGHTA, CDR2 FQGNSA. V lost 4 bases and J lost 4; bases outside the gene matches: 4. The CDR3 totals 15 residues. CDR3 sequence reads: CASSSGQGLYNEQFF. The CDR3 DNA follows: TGTGCCAGCAGCTCGGGACAGGGGCTATACAATGAGCAGTTCTTC. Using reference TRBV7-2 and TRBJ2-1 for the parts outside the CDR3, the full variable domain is GAGVSQSPSNKVTEKGKDVELRCDPISGHTALYWYRQSLGQGLEFLIYFQGNSAPDKSGLPSDRFSAERTGGSVSTLTIQRTQQEDSAVYLCASSSGQGLYNEQFFGPGTRLTVL.